This TCR beta chain was captured by sequencing in a study of T cell repertoires in cytomegalovirus infection. Study details: Shared public TCR beta signatures pointed to both CMV infection and a matching HLA type. Overall study results and limits: CMV-specific TCR beta clonotypes restricted by HLA-C dominated the ex vivo response. Carriers of CMV plus the relevant HLA were identified by cumulative public TCR beta family frequency.

Worth noting for this clonotype: Its antigen remains unidentified.

TCRdb analysed the reads with MiXCR anew, one entry per CDR3 protein. The table lists approximately 500,000 distinct CDR3 sequences, around 27% of them singletons. This TCR was sampled from a human donor in good health (CMV status not recorded). Some clones in this sample may be carry-over from other donors' samples. The sample taken for sequencing was PBMCs.

The CDR3 loop reads CASRGTVTPTDTQYF. The CDR3 DNA is TGCGCCAGCCGCGGGACGGTGACACCCACAGATACGCAGTATTTT. V and J are TRBV5-1 and TRBJ2-3, with TRBD2 as a possible D gene (6 bases). V was trimmed by 7 bases and J by 2 bases, leaving 17 bases between them. Germline V gene data show CDR1 as SGHRS and CDR2 as YFSETQ. This CDR3 has 15 amino acids.